This T cell receptor (beta chain) is from a study of CD4 T cells in relation to SARS-CoV-2 and coronaviruses. CD4+ T cells from unexposed donors were obtained before the COVID-19 pandemic (2011-2018). The cells were cultured for 10 days before CD4+ T cells were isolated. The germline gives CDR1 SGHKS, CDR2 YYEKEE (reference sequence). Trimming cost V 0 bases and J 1 base, with 8 bases left between them. The CDR3 totals 15 residues. TCRdb keeps only in-frame clones here, not all; method: immunoSEQ multiplex PCR. This sample has 20,000 to 30,000 clones; roughly 73% occur once, and the top ten carry 18%. With regard to this clone: The target antigen is unknown.

This chain links TRBV5-5 with TRBJ2-1; possible D gene TRBD1, 6 bases. The sequencing input was CD4+ T cells from PBMCs, cultured in vitro. The TCR comes from a human donor in good health. CDR3 nucleotide sequence: TGTGCCAGCAGCTTGGACAGGGCATCCTACAATGAGCAGTTCTTC. Translation: CASSLDRASYNEQFF.